This T cell receptor (beta chain) was found in a study of spatial heterogeneity in lung cancer. Study overall: Compared with alpha-chain sequences, beta-chain sequences were consistently detected in greater numbers.

This CDR3 spans 16 amino acids. The ends were cut back, 2 bases at V and 0 bases at J, with 11 bases in the middle. This clonotype was counted many times. Individual TCR cDNA molecules each bore their own unique molecular identifier. TCRdb itself ran the 5' RACE reads through MiXCR, one entry per CDR3 protein. The sample lists roughly 38,000 distinct CDR3 sequences; approximately 3% were seen once. The time point denotes: sample taken at primary tumor resection. Samples came from around 70 TRACERx patients with untreated early-stage lung cancer. Whole RNA was taken from tumor, nontumor lung or frozen PBMC; it was then sequenced unsorted.

This clonotype originated in a male donor with early-stage non-small cell lung cancer. Specimen: normal lung tissue next to the tumor, collected at surgery. V and J are TRBV12-3 or TRBV12-4 and TRBJ2-1; D might be TRBD2 (6 bases). CDR3 in DNA: TGTGCCAGCAGTTTAATAGCGGTTAGCTCCTACAATGAGCAGTTCTTC. It codes for CASSLIAVSSYNEQFF.